The clone carrying this T cell receptor beta chain was counted between two and nine times. This CDR3 is 14 amino acids long. Germline CDR1 reads ENHRY; CDR2 reads SYGVKD. Trimming pared 0 bases from V and 0 bases from J, leaving 5 bases between. It was RNA transcripts that yielded the amplified TCR beta CDR3 regions. RT-PCR in the first round (using the HTBI primer set) targeted the TCR CDR3. MiXCR was run by TCRdb on the multiplex PCR reads, yielding one entry per CDR3 protein. The sample contains a few hundred thousand distinct CDR3 sequences, roughly 20% of which appear only once. This sample stems from a study of T cells in Graves' hyperthyroidism and ophthalmopathy. About the research overall: At initial diagnosis, before any treatment had begun, peripheral blood was obtained.

Based on clinical symptoms, serum thyroxine and TRAb, thyroid ultrasound and orbital computed tomography, diagnoses were reached. J is TRBJ2-5 and V is TRBV10-3; D gene ambiguous. Sequenced sample: blood. The sequence was obtained from a man aged 18 to 29 with Graves' hyperthyroidism. The CDR3 coding sequence is TGTGCCATCAGTGAGTCAGTAGACCAAGAGACCCAGTACTTC. It yields the protein CAISESVDQETQYF.